A single sample is the source of the 8 T cell receptor beta chains below, sequenced in a study of naive and memory T cell subsets. An equimolar mix of two oligonucleotides served as the beta constant-region primer for TRBC1 and TRBC2. The ligated cDNA underwent four PCR rounds using SP2 and nested alpha and beta constant-region primers. Each CDR3 protein is one row after TCRdb ran MiXCR on the UMI-ligation and nested PCR reads. The repertoire holds 140,000 to 150,000 distinct CDR3 sequences, over 20% seen once, with about 0.11% in the top ten. Study-wide results and limits: A few larger clonotypes appeared in naive repertoires, especially CD8, possibly memory cells re-expressing CD45RA.

These receptors' antigens are unknown. Sequencing was done on a sample of naive CD4+ T cells from blood. These receptors all stem from a human donor in good health.

The chain is built from TRBV12-3 or TRBV12-4 and TRBJ1-1; D not resolved. V was shortened by 5 bases and J by 1 base, with 14 bases between the two germline ends. This CDR3 is built from 15 residues. For the CDR3, the DNA is TGTGCCAGCAGTAGTCAAGTAATAGGGAACACTGAAGCTTTCTTT. Translating gives CASSSQVIGNTEAFF.

This clonotype has ten or more counts. The DNA of the CDR3 is TGTGCCAGCAGTTACTCGAAGGGAACTAGCACAGATACGCAGTATTTT. Amino acid sequence: CASSYSKGTSTDTQYF. The rearrangement joins TRBV6-2 or TRBV6-3 to TRBJ2-3; the D is unclear. Trimming shortened V by 0 bases and J by 0 bases, and 10 bases separated the two germline ends. Germline-derived CDR1 and CDR2 are MNHEY and SVGEGT. The CDR3 has 16 residues.

The V gene is TRBV19, the J gene TRBJ1-1; D is uncertain. There are 11 residues in the CDR3. Germline assignment: CDR1 LNHDA and CDR2 SQIVND (reference sequence). V was pared by 3 bases and J by 8 bases, with 7 bases between. CDR3 residues: CASSIAAEAFF. The CDR3 DNA is TGTGCCAGTAGTATCGCAGCAGAAGCTTTCTTT.

This clonotype was seen more than once but under ten times. The genes are TRBV7-2 and TRBJ2-7; 9 bases are shared with TRBD1. The CDR3 length is 14 residues. Germline trimming cut 6 bases from V and 6 bases from J; bases unmatched to any gene: 9. In germline, CDR1 is SGHTA, CDR2 FQGNSA. This CDR3 is CASRPRDRVSEQYF. The CDR3 DNA sequence: TGTGCCAGCAGGCCCCGGGACAGGGTTTCCGAGCAGTACTTC.

The CDR3 spells CASSLEREFSNEQFF. The CDR3, as DNA: TGTGCCAGCAGCCTAGAGCGGGAGTTTAGCAATGAGCAGTTCTTC. The chain is built from TRBV5-6 and TRBJ2-1; 8 bases line up with TRBD2. The ends lost 4 bases at V and 6 bases at J; junction bases unmatched: 9. This CDR3 region has 15 residues. CDR1 SGHDT and CDR2 YYEEEE come from the germline V gene.

The CDR3 loop is CASSPLVAGVGSYEQYF. The CDR3 DNA reads TGTGCCAGCTCACCGCTGGTAGCGGGAGTGGGGTCCTACGAGCAGTACTTC. The J gene is TRBJ2-7, the V gene TRBV18; 9 nucleotides line up with TRBD2. Germline CDR1 KGHSH, CDR2 LQKENI. Trimming at V came to 3 bases and at J to 1 base, leaving 10 bases not matched to a gene. The CDR3 length is 17 residues. The complete variable domain, with remaining parts taken from reference TRBV18 and TRBJ2-7, reads NAGVMQNPRHLVRRRGQEARLRCSPMKGHSHVYWYRQLPEEGLKFMVYLQKENIIDESGMPKERFSAEFPKEGPSILRIQQVVRGDSAAYFCASSPLVAGVGSYEQYFGPGTRLTVT.

CDR3 nucleotides: TGTGCCAGCAGTTCGGGGTGGAGCGGCTCCTACGAGCAGTACTTC. The encoded protein is CASSSGWSGSYEQYF. The chain has TRBV6-2 or TRBV6-3 and TRBJ2-7, with D possibly TRBD2 on 5 matching bases. This CDR3 region has 15 residues. Trimming shortened V by 4 bases and J by 0 bases, and 13 bases separated the two germline ends. CDR1 and CDR2 (germline): MNHEY, SVGEGT.

This rearrangement joins TRBV6-6 to TRBJ2-5, with TRBD2 matching over 7 bases. CDR3 length equals 15 residues. The V gene's germline CDR1 is MNHNY and CDR2 SVGAGI (reference sequence). Trimming at V came to 0 bases and at J to 1 base, leaving 2 bases not matched to a gene. Here the CDR3 DNA reads TGTGCCAGCAGTTACTCGGGGGGGACCCAAGAGACCCAGTACTTC. It is translated as CASSYSGGTQETQYF.